The entry that follows covers one T cell receptor (beta chain) sequence. Methods used by the authors: Researchers report that nucleated cell counts were estimated from reference gene primer amplification. TCRdb keeps only in-frame clones here, not all; method: immunoSEQ multiplex PCR. Clone size and V and J calls were adopted from that table, with D and trimming inferred from the DNA. The sample shows around 280,000 clones, about 90% of them seen only once. Cohorts were determined from participant-reported clinical history. The sample belongs to a study of blood T cell repertoires in COVID-19. CDR1 SGHAT and CDR2 FQNNGV come from the germline V gene. The V gene end was trimmed by 0 bases and the J gene end by 4 bases; junction bases not matched to a gene: 1. This CDR3 is built from 15 residues.

The receptor was isolated from a woman younger than 30 with acute COVID-19. The chain carries TRBV11-2 and TRBJ2-1; 9 bases are shared with TRBD2. The sample was PBMCs or T cells enriched from blood (not recorded which). The CDR3 reads CASSLDSGRYNEQFF. CDR3 sequence (DNA): TGTGCCAGCAGCTTAGATAGCGGGAGATACAATGAGCAGTTCTTC.